The entry below describes one T cell receptor (beta chain). Its antigen is not identified. The sample originates from a study of cytomegalovirus exposure and HLA in healthy donors. Study summary: Unique TCR beta sequences numbering around 110 million came from about 180 million T cells in an earlier analysis.

This PCR relied on a set of 60 Vbeta primers and 13 Jbeta primers. Assay: immunoSEQ multiplex PCR; the TCRdb copy retains only in-frame clones and omits some. Altogether 150,000 to 200,000 clones are present, nearly 80% being singletons, with the ten largest covering about 14%. The CDR3 has 16 amino acids. The germline V gene has CDR1 SGHRS and CDR2 YFSETQ. Trimming at V came to 0 bases and at J to 6 bases, leaving 9 bases not matched to a gene. Whole-study findings and limits: In an earlier analysis, productive rearrangement rates for most beta V segments clustered near 87% or 30%. Excluded were some V segments that proved indistinguishable, including TRBV6-2 and TRBV6-3. It was likely that a cluster of highly shared sequence variants was a sequencing artifact.

V gene TRBV5-1 combines with J gene TRBJ1-2, with 9 bases aligning to TRBD1. This TCR was recovered from a man in his fifties or sixties in good health and CMV-seropositive. Sequencing used PBMCs. CDR3 protein: CASSLAGTGYGDGYTF. In nucleotides, the CDR3 is TGCGCCAGCAGCTTGGCCGGGACAGGGTATGGGGATGGCTACACCTTC.